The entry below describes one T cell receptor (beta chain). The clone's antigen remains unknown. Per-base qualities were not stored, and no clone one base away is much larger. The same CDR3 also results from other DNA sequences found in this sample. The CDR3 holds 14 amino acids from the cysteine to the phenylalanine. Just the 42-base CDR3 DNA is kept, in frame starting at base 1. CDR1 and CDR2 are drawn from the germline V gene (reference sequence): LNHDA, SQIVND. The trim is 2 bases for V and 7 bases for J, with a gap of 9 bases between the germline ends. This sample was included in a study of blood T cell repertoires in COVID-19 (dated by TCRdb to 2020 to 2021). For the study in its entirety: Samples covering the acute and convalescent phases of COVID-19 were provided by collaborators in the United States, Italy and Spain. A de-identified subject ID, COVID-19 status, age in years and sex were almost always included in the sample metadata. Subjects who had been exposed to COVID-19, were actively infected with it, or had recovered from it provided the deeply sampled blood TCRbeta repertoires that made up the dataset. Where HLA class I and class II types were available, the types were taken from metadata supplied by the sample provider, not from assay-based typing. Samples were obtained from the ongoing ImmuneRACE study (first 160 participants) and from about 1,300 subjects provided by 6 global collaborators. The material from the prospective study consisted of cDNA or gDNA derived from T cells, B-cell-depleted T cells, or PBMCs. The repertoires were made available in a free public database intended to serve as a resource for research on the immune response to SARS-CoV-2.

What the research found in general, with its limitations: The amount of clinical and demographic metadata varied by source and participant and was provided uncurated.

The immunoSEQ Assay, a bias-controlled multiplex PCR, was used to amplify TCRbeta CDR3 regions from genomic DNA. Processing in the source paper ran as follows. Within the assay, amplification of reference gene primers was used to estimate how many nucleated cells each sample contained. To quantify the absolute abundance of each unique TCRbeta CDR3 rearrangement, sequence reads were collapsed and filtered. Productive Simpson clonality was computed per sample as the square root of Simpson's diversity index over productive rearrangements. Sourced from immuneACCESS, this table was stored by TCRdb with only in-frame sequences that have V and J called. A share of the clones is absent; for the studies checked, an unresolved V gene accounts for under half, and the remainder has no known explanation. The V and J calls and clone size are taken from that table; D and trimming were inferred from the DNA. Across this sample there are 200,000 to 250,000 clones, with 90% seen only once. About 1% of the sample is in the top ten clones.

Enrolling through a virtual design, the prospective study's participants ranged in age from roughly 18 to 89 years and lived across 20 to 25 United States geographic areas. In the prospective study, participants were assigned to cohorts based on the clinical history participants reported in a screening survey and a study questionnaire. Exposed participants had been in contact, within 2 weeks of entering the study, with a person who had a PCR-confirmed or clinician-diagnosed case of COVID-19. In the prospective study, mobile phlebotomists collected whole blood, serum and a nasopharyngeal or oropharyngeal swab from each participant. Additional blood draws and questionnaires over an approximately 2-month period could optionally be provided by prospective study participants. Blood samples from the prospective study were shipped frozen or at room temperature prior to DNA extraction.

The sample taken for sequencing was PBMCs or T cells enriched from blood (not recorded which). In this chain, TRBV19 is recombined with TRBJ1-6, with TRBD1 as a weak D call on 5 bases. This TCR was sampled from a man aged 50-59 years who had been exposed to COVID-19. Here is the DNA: TGTGCCAGTAGTATACGGGGACTCAATTCACCCCTCCACTTT. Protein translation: CASSIRGLNSPLHF.